This TCR beta chain was observed in a study of T cells after yellow fever vaccination. TCRdb re-called the 5' RACE reads through MiXCR, storing one row per CDR3 protein. Of about 330,000 distinct CDR3 sequences listed, approximately 4% are singletons. As to this clonotype: Its antigen is not known.

The CDR3 extends over 15 amino acids. Losses at the gene ends were 4 bases for V and 2 bases for J; bases not matched to a gene: 6. CDR1 MGHRA and CDR2 YSYEKL come from the germline V gene. Study outcomes and limitations: Reappearance after the booster was observed for most primary-vaccination clones (about 96% CD4, about 85% CD8). Abundant clonotypes (contaminants from the bulk population) could be present in FACS-sorted repertoires.

Sample: PBMCs, taken 5 days after the yellow fever booster vaccination. The TCR originated in a man in his late teens or twenties who received the YFV17D yellow fever vaccine. This chain joins TRBV4-1 and TRBJ2-3; 7 nucleotides align to TRBD1. In DNA form, the CDR3 reads TGCGCCAGCAGCCGACCGGGACAGAACACAGATACGCAGTATTTT. Translation gives CASSRPGQNTDTQYF.